This T cell receptor (beta chain) was sequenced in a study of blood T cell repertoires in COVID-19. Study-wide context: Some COVID-19 samples were acute and others convalescent; all came from the United States, Italy and Spain. From T cells, B-cell-depleted T cells, or PBMCs came the material, which was cDNA or gDNA.

Deletions cut 6 bases from V and 1 base from J, with 13 bases between. The germline V gene encodes CDR1 MNHEY and CDR2 SVGAGI. This CDR3 comprises 15 residues. Participants' reported clinical history set cohort assignment. Measured with immunoSEQ multiplex PCR; TCRdb has only the in-frame clones, and not every one. This table has 150,000 or so clones, 84% appearing once. The chain joins TRBV6-5 to TRBJ2-4; D is unclear. Sequencing was performed on PBMCs or T cells enriched from blood (not recorded which). This sequence originates from a man aged 45 to 65 who had recovered from COVID-19. For the CDR3, the DNA is TGTGCCAGCAGGCCAGGATTTTGGGCCAAAAACATTCAGTACTTC. Residues: CASRPGFWAKNIQYF.